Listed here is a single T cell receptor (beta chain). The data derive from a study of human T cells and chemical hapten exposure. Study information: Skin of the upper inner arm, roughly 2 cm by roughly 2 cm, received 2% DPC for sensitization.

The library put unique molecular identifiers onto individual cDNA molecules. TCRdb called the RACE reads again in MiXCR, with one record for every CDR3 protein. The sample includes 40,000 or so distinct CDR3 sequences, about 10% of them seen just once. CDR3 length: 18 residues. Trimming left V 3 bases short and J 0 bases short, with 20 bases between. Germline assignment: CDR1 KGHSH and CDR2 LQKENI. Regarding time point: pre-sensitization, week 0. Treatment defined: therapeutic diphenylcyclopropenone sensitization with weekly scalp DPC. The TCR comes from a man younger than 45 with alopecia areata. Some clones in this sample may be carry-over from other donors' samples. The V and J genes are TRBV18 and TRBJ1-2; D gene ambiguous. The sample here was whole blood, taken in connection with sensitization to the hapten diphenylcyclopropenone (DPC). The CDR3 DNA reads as TGTGCCAGCTCACCTACCAGTTCAGGCACCGGTCCTAACTATGGCTACACCTTC. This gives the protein CASSPTSSGTGPNYGYTF.